This T cell receptor (beta chain) was identified during a study of radiation and T cells in renal cell carcinoma (dated by TCRdb to about 2020). Notes on the research overall: In total, some 50 samples underwent TCR beta sequencing: some 25 tumors plus 27 peripheral blood samples. Across all 55 or so samples, 3.8 million or so unique CDR3 nucleotide sequences encoding over 2.5 million unique CDR3 amino acid sequences were identified. Beyond this particular receptor, the publication reports: Because pretreatment tumor biopsies were not available, the study could not determine whether clonotypes were already present within the tumor at baseline. In blood, the top tumor clonotypes increased between baseline and 2 weeks post-radiation and then shrank by 4 weeks, which suggests that tumor-resident clones expanded only transiently. TCR clonality was higher in irradiated tumors than in controls, as the top 100 clonotypes made up an average of approximately 54% of the repertoire in irradiated tumors compared with 43% in nephrectomy-only tumors. Compared with control tumors, irradiated tumors had a greater number of dominant CDR3 motifs, and these motifs made up a bigger portion of the repertoire. Because only small tumor regions of roughly 0.93 g were available, the study did not capture intratumoral heterogeneity. With a single-armed trial design, the study had no way to address how radiation dose or scheduling affects the TCR repertoire.

This sample's time point label indicates: tumor resected at nephrectomy. The treatment or condition label for this specimen denotes: 15 Gy SBRT to primary tumor, nephrectomy 4 weeks later. The samples were obtained from a clinical trial, where primary renal cell carcinomas were treated with 15 Gy stereotactic body radiation therapy and then removed by nephrectomy 4 weeks afterward. All patients had renal cell carcinoma with clear cell pathology. Tumors were dissociated mechanically, digested with collagenase/hyaluronidase at 37 degrees C, processed in gentleMACS C tubes, and stored in liquid nitrogen. The QIAamp DNA Blood Mini Kit (Qiagen) was used to prepare genomic DNA for TCR sequencing. The analyses included only samples that passed all quality control checks. A note on this clone: What antigen it recognizes has not been identified. Within one base of it there is no much larger clone, and no base qualities were kept.

From cysteine to phenylalanine, the CDR3 is 17 amino acids long. Just CDR3 DNA is preserved here, 51 bases in frame from base 1. The germline V gene yields SGHTA for CDR1 and FQGNSA for CDR2. Trimming leaves V shorter by 5 bases and J shorter by 2 bases, with the junction holding 13 bases beyond the gene matches. TCR beta libraries were generated from genomic DNA with the immunoSEQ kit, following the manufacturer's recommendations. To prepare libraries, a first multiplex PCR with proprietary primers was run, followed by a second PCR that added unique barcodes, and a bead cleanup was done after each round. A positive control reaction and a negative control reaction, both provided in the kit, were run with every batch of samples. The final libraries were assessed on an Agilent 4200 TapeStation D1000 ScreenTape, pooled by volume, and quantified by qPCR. Sequencing was performed on an Illumina NextSeq500 with a MidOutput 150-cycle cartridge, and 156 Read1 and 15 Index1 cycles were run with kit custom primers. The pooled library was loaded at about 1 pM with approximately 18% PhiX control spiked in. On the authors' methods: Vendor-processed data were analyzed in R, with a clonotype defined as all T cells sharing the same CDR3 nucleotide sequence. In the clone abundance analyses, frequencies were normalized to the 10,000 most abundant clones in each sample. Public T cell clones, which averaged fewer than five per sample, were excluded before analysis. Dominant motifs were analyzed with ImmunoMap using the PAM10 matrix, a gap penalty of 30, and a homology threshold of 0.3, and motifs with a cumulative frequency of at least 0.01 were considered dominant. Tumor-enriched clonotypes and baseline blood-enriched clonotypes were defined as those with an abundance difference of at least 32-fold between compartments. Tumor-blood repertoire similarity was measured with the Baroni-Urbani and Buser coefficient, and groups were compared using two-tailed Wilcoxon tests in R. In its TCRdb copy, this immuneACCESS table keeps in-frame sequences only and misses some clones. Where compared with another copy, unresolved V genes explain less than half of these, and the others have no known cause. V, J and clone size derive from that table, while D and trimming were established from the DNA sequence. The sample includes tens of thousands of clones, with around 52% observed a single time. The ten largest clones capture approximately 16% of the sample.

The sequence derives from a woman aged 45-60 years with renal cell carcinoma. Sample: tumor tissue, taken from a patient whose treatment included radiotherapy and nephrectomy. Recombination linked TRBV7-2 to TRBJ2-3, and 7 bases in between align with TRBD1. The DNA sequence follows: TGTGCCAGCAGCCGATTAAGACAGGGAAACCCCACAGATACGCAGTATTTT. Translated, this is CASSRLRQGNPTDTQYF.